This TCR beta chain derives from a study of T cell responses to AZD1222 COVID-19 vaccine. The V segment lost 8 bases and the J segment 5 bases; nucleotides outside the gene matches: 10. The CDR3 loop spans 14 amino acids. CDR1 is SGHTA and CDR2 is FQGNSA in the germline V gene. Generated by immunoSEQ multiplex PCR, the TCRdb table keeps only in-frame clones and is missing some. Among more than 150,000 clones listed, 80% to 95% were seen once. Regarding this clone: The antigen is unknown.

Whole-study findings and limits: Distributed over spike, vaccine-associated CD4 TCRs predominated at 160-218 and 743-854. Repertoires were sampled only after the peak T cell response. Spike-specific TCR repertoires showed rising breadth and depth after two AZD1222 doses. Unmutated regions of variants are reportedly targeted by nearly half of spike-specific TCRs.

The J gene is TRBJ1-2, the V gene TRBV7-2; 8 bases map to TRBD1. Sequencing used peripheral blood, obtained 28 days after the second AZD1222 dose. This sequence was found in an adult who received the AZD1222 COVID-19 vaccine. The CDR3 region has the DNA TGTGCCAGCGCAACCCCGGGACAGGCTTATGGCTACACCTTC. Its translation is CASATPGQAYGYTF.